Listed below are T cell receptor beta chains from one sample, sequenced in a study of T cells in Graves' hyperthyroidism and ophthalmopathy. A single record per CDR3 protein comes from TCRdb applying MiXCR to the multiplex PCR reads. Of some 600,000 distinct CDR3 sequences detected, approximately 15% appear once; the ten largest clones hold 5.8%. The sequencing sample was made of blood. The receptors come from a woman between 25 and 40 years old with Graves' hyperthyroidism that later progressed to Graves' ophthalmopathy. Both conserved end residues are part of each CDR3. A D gene is named only where the DNA matches it firmly. Rows give clone size only sometimes, using once, few, many, or a class for an expanded clone.

V gene: TRBV19; clone size: many; D gene: TRBD1; J gene: TRBJ2-3; CDR3 length: 16; CDR3 protein: CASTEEGRGQPDTQYF; CDR3 DNA: TGTGCCAGTACCGAGGAGGGCAGGGGGCAACCAGATACGCAGTATTTT
V gene: TRBV18; clone size: many; D gene: .; J gene: TRBJ2-5; CDR3 length: 12; CDR3 protein: CASSLLQETQYF; CDR3 DNA: TGTGCCAGCTCACTGCTCCAAGAGACCCAGTACTTC
V gene: TRBV18; clone size: .; D gene: TRBD1; J gene: TRBJ1-1; CDR3 length: 17; CDR3 protein: CASSLAQGAIMNTEAFF; CDR3 DNA: TGTGCCAGCTCCCTAGCTCAGGGGGCTATCATGAACACTGAAGCTTTCTTT
V gene: TRBV2; clone size: many; D gene: .; J gene: TRBJ2-7; CDR3 length: 12; CDR3 protein: CASSEDFYEQYF; CDR3 DNA: TGTGCCAGCAGTGAGGACTTCTACGAGCAGTACTTC
V gene: TRBV27; clone size: .; D gene: .; J gene: TRBJ2-1; CDR3 length: 16; CDR3 protein: CASREQTSSVYNEQLF; CDR3 DNA: TGTGCCAGCAGAGAACAGACTAGTTCAGTATACAATGAGCAGCTCTTC
V gene: TRBV28; clone size: few; D gene: .; J gene: TRBJ1-5; CDR3 length: 13; CDR3 protein: CASSFAGAQPQHF; CDR3 DNA: TGTGCCAGCAGTTTTGCAGGCGCTCAGCCCCAGCATTTT
V gene: TRBV12-3/TRBV12-4; clone size: many; D gene: TRBD2; J gene: TRBJ2-3; CDR3 length: 16; CDR3 protein: CASSQRLAGGHGTQYF; CDR3 DNA: TGTGCCAGCAGTCAACGACTAGCGGGAGGGCATGGGACGCAGTATTTT
V gene: TRBV6-1; clone size: once; D gene: .; J gene: TRBJ2-2; CDR3 length: 14; CDR3 protein: CASSPGWGAGELFF; CDR3 DNA: TGTGCCAGCAGTCCAGGGTGGGGCGCCGGGGAGCTGTTTTTT
V gene: TRBV2; clone size: many; D gene: TRBD2; J gene: TRBJ2-1; CDR3 length: 16; CDR3 protein: CASSDPGTSGINEQFF; CDR3 DNA: TGTGCCAGCAGTGACCCCGGGACTAGCGGGATTAATGAGCAGTTCTTC
V gene: TRBV7-9; clone size: few; D gene: .; J gene: TRBJ2-5; CDR3 length: 16; CDR3 protein: CASSLGPRTDQETQYF; CDR3 DNA: TGTGCCAGCAGCTTAGGGCCTCGGACGGACCAAGAGACCCAGTACTTC
V gene: TRBV27; clone size: many; D gene: .; J gene: TRBJ2-1; CDR3 length: 14; CDR3 protein: CASQGGSGYNEQFF; CDR3 DNA: TGTGCCAGCCAAGGGGGGTCGGGGTACAATGAGCAGTTCTTC
V gene: TRBV28; clone size: many; D gene: TRBD1; J gene: TRBJ1-2; CDR3 length: 12; CDR3 protein: CASSYQDRGYTF; CDR3 DNA: TGTGCCAGCAGTTATCAGGACAGGGGGTACACCTTC
V gene: TRBV18; clone size: many; D gene: TRBD2; J gene: TRBJ2-5; CDR3 length: 14; CDR3 protein: CASSPGLAGETQYF; CDR3 DNA: TGTGCCAGCAGTCCGGGACTAGCGGGGGAGACCCAGTACTTC
V gene: TRBV3-1; clone size: many; D gene: TRBD1; J gene: TRBJ1-4; CDR3 length: 15; CDR3 protein: CASSQPGQGSEKLFF; CDR3 DNA: TGTGCCAGCAGCCAACCGGGACAGGGTAGTGAAAAACTGTTTTTT
V gene: TRBV27; clone size: many; D gene: TRBD1; J gene: TRBJ1-5; CDR3 length: 16; CDR3 protein: CASSFAGQGAEQPQHF; CDR3 DNA: TGTGCCAGCAGTTTCGCGGGACAGGGGGCAGAGCAGCCCCAGCATTTT